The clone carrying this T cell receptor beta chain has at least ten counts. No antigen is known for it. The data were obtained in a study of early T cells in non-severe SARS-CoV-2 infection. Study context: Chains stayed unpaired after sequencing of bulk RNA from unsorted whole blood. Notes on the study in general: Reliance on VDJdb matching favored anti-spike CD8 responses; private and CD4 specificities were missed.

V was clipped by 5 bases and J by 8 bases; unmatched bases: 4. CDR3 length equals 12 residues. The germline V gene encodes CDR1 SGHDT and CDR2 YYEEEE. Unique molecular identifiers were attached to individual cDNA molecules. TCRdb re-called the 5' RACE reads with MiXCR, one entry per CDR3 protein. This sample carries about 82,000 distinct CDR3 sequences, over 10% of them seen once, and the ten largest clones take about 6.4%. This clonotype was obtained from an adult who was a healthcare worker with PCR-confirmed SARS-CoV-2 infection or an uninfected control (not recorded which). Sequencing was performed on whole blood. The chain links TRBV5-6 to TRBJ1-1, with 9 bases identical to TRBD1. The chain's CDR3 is CASRPGTGEAFF. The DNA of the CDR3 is TGTGCCAGCAGGCCCGGGACAGGGGAAGCTTTCTTT. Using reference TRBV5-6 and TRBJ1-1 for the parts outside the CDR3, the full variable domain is DAGVTQSPTHLIKTRGQQVTLRCSPKSGHDTVSWYQQALGQGPQFIFQYYEEEERQRGNFPDRFSGHQFPNYSSELNVNALLLGDSALYLCASRPGTGEAFFGQGTRLTVV.